These 25 T cell receptor beta chains were sequenced from one sample in a study of PD-L1 blockade in urothelial cancer. Sequencing was performed with immunoSEQ multiplex PCR; in TCRdb, only in-frame clones are kept and a portion is missing. The table has approximately 100,000 clones, about 89% seen once; the top ten hold just over 0.9%. The sample in question was PBMCs, obtained around atezolizumab (anti-PD-L1) treatment. The receptor set was obtained from a woman of 80 years or more with urothelial cancer.

The chain joins TRBV5-4 to TRBJ2-7; perhaps TRBD1 as D (5 bases). Deletions cut 0 bases from V and 7 bases from J, with 20 bases between. The CDR3 covers 16 residues. Germline V gene sequence: CDR1 SGHNT, CDR2 YYREEE (reference sequence). The chain's CDR3 is CASSLESKGVKVEQYF. CDR3 nucleotide sequence: TGTGCCAGCAGCTTGGAGTCGAAAGGGGTTAAAGTTGAGCAGTACTTC.

The chain joins TRBV4-1 to TRBJ2-1; TRBD2 agrees at 10 bases. Germline loops: CDR1 MGHRA, CDR2 YSYEKL. V shed 6 bases, J shed 1 base, and the junction held 9 bases outside the gene matches. The CDR3 has 17 amino acids. CDR3 nucleotide sequence: TGCGCCAGCAGTCTTACCGGGACTAGCGCGTCCTACAATGAGCAGTTCTTC. Its translation: CASSLTGTSASYNEQFF.

The V call is TRBV11-1, the J call TRBJ2-4, with D possibly being TRBD1 (5 bases). The CDR3 sequence is 15 residues long. CDR1 is SGHAT, CDR2 FQDESV, per germline (reference sequence). V lost 7 bases, J lost 0 bases, and 13 bases lay in between. CDR3 region: CASTETALAKNIQYF. CDR3 nucleotides: TGTGCCAGCACCGAGACAGCCCTAGCCAAAAACATTCAGTACTTC.

The chain uses TRBV27 and TRBJ1-1; 8 nucleotides align to TRBD1. The length of the CDR3 is 13 residues. Germline V gene lookup returns CDR1 MNHEY and CDR2 SMNVEV (reference sequence). After removal of 5 bases from V and 10 bases from J, the junction contained 9 bases not matched to a gene. CDR3 in amino acids: CASSEGQGPVAFF. The CDR3 DNA follows: TGTGCCAGCAGTGAAGGACAGGGACCGGTAGCTTTCTTT.

This clone was recorded only once. This chain uses TRBV10-3 with TRBJ2-2, with 9 bases matching TRBD2. This CDR3 comprises 15 residues. V lost 7 bases, J lost 0 bases, and 3 bases stayed unmatched. Germline values: CDR1 ENHRY, CDR2 SYGVKD. The DNA of the CDR3 is TGTGCCATCACTAGCGGGACCGCGAACACCGGGGAGCTGTTTTTT. Amino acid sequence: CAITSGTANTGELFF.

The V call is TRBV20-1, the J call TRBJ1-1; D is undetermined. Germline V gene sequence: CDR1 DFQATT, CDR2 SNEGSKA (reference sequence). Trimming shortened V by 7 bases and J by 3 bases, and 9 bases separated the two germline ends. The CDR3 loop spans 11 amino acids. This CDR3 is CSGRKDTEAFF. Here the CDR3 DNA reads TGCAGTGGGCGGAAGGACACTGAAGCTTTCTTT.

This clone was detected only once. The chain combines TRBV11-3 with TRBJ2-1; 13 positions match TRBD2. Germline-derived CDR1 and CDR2 are SGHNT and YENEEA. Germline trimming cut 3 bases from V and 6 bases from J; bases unmatched to any gene: 5. The CDR3 spans 16 residues. The CDR3 DNA follows: TGTGCCAGCAGCTTGGCAGGGACTAGCGGGACCAATGAGCAGTTCTTC. Protein product: CASSLAGTSGTNEQFF. The complete variable domain, with remaining parts taken from reference TRBV11-3 and TRBJ2-1, reads EAGVVQSPRYKIIEKKQPVAFWCNPISGHNTLYWYLQNLGQGPELLIRYENEEAVDDSQLPKDRFSAERLKGVDSTLKIQPAELGDSAVYLCASSLAGTSGTNEQFFGPGTRLTVL.

This clone was observed a handful of times. V gene TRBV19 combines with J gene TRBJ1-5; 7 bases fit TRBD1. From germline, CDR1 is LNHDA and CDR2 SQIVND (reference sequence). V lost 5 bases to trimming and J lost 5 bases; unmatched junction nucleotides: 9. The CDR3 is 15 residues long. The CDR3 loop reads CASSGQERLYQPQHF. The CDR3 DNA is TGTGCCAGTAGTGGACAGGAGAGGTTGTATCAGCCCCAGCATTTT. Complete variable domain (other parts from reference TRBV19 and TRBJ1-5): DGGITQSPKYLFRKEGQNVTLSCEQNLNHDAMYWYRQDPGQGLRLIYYSQIVNDFQKGDIAEGYSVSREKKESFPLTVTSAQKNPTAFYLCASSGQERLYQPQHFGDGTRLSIL.

V is TRBV15 and J is TRBJ2-1; TRBD1 might be the D (6 bases). Germline CDR1 reads LNHNV; CDR2 reads YYDKDF (reference sequence). V was pared by 1 base and J by 7 bases, with 11 bases between. The CDR3 contains 14 residues. CDR3 nucleotides: TGTGCCACCAGCAGAGTCCAGGGGACGAATGAGCAGTTCTTC. This translates into CATSRVQGTNEQFF. Full variable domain (missing parts from reference TRBV15 and TRBJ2-1): DAMVIQNPRYQVTQFGKPVTLSCSQTLNHNVMYWYQQKSSQAPKLLFHYYDKDFNNEADTPDNFQSRRPNTSFCFLDIRSPGLGDTAMYLCATSRVQGTNEQFFGPGTRLTVL.

This sequence joins TRBV7-8 and TRBJ1-5, with TRBD1 as a possible D gene (6 bases). Germline-derived CDR1 and CDR2 are SGHVS and FQNEAQ. V dropped 1 base and J dropped 5 bases, with 12 bases sitting between them. The CDR3 consists of 15 residues. CDR3 sequence reads: CASSLGMAGDQPQHF. The CDR3, as DNA: TGTGCCAGCAGCTTAGGTATGGCAGGGGATCAGCCCCAGCATTTT.

This chain uses TRBV5-5 with TRBJ2-7; perhaps TRBD2 as D (6 bases). CDR1 and CDR2 (germline): SGHKS, YYEKEE (reference sequence). The V gene lost 2 bases and the J gene lost 3 bases, with 12 bases spanning the gap. This CDR3 is 14 amino acids long. This chain's CDR3 is CASSLWGDGYEQYF. The CDR3 nucleotides read TGTGCCAGCAGCTTATGGGGGGATGGCTACGAGCAGTACTTC.

The chain carries TRBV19 and TRBJ2-1; a possible D gene is TRBD1 (7 bases). Deletions cut 8 bases from V and 10 bases from J, with 18 bases between. Germline assignment: CDR1 LNHDA and CDR2 SQIVND (reference sequence). This CDR3 contains 13 residues. CDR3 sequence (DNA): TGTGCCAGTCTCGGGGGACAGTTTTTGGAGCAGTTCTTC. Translation: CASLGGQFLEQFF.

V and J are TRBV5-4 and TRBJ1-3; D is unclear. The CDR3 contains 16 residues. Trimming took off 0 bases at V and 0 bases at J, with 10 bases between the two ends. Germline V CDR1 and CDR2: SGHNT, YYREEE (reference sequence). The CDR3 DNA follows: TGTGCCAGCAGCTTGGTTCCGGGATTCTCTGGAAACACCATATATTTT. Its protein is CASSLVPGFSGNTIYF.

This clone was seen a few times. The chain employs TRBV19 and TRBJ1-5; 7 nucleotides agree with TRBD1. With V trimmed by 2 bases and J by 4 bases, 2 bases remained unmatched. The CDR3 consists of 14 residues. The germline V gene has CDR1 LNHDA and CDR2 SQIVND (reference sequence). The CDR3, as DNA: TGTGCCAGTAGTATAAACAGGGGTAATCAGCCCCAGCATTTT. Its protein product is CASSINRGNQPQHF.

The chain is built from TRBV18 and TRBJ2-7, with no clear D. CDR1 is KGHSH and CDR2 is LQKENI in the germline V gene. V lost 0 bases to trimming and J lost 1 base, with 7 bases between them. The CDR3 contains 14 residues. CDR3 region: CASSPPRSSYEQYF. CDR3 nucleotides: TGTGCCAGCTCACCACCGAGGAGTTCCTACGAGCAGTACTTC.

This chain uses TRBV9 with TRBJ2-1; 9 bases align to TRBD2. After removal of 3 bases from V and 5 bases from J, the junction contained 6 bases not matched to a gene. The CDR3 loop spans 15 amino acids. CDR1 SGDLS and CDR2 YYNGEE come from the germline V gene. Here the CDR3 reads CASSAPSGAHNEQFF. Here the CDR3 DNA reads TGTGCCAGCAGCGCACCTAGCGGGGCACACAATGAGCAGTTCTTC.

V gene TRBV7-3 combines with J gene TRBJ2-7, with 7 bases that match TRBD2. Germline V gene sequence: CDR1 SGHTA, CDR2 FQGTGA. With 1 base clipped from V and 0 bases from J, the junction kept 3 bases outside the gene matches. CDR3 length: 15 residues. CDR3 region: CASSLNGGSSYEQYF. The CDR3 DNA is TGTGCCAGCAGCTTAAATGGCGGGAGCTCCTACGAGCAGTACTTC.

This clone has a handful of counts. The chain recombines TRBV29-1 with TRBJ2-2, with 8 bases fitting TRBD2. Germline CDR1 SQVTM, CDR2 ANQGSEA. With V trimmed by 1 base and J by 4 bases, 8 bases remained unmatched. The CDR3 consists of 16 residues. CDR3 coding DNA: TGCAGCGTTGAAGGGGGGTTAGCGGGGATCACCGGGGAGCTGTTTTTT. It codes for CSVEGGLAGITGELFF.

The V call is TRBV27, the J call TRBJ2-1; TRBD2 aligns across 11 bases. Trimming removed 5 bases from V and 0 bases from J; junction bases left unmatched: 3. The CDR3 is 16 residues long. CDR1 and CDR2 (germline): MNHEY, SMNVEV (reference sequence). The CDR3 DNA reads TGTGCCAGCAGTCCGGGACTAGCGGACTCCTACAATGAGCAGTTCTTC. This translates into CASSPGLADSYNEQFF.

The sample holds a few counts of this clone. The chain carries TRBV6-1 and TRBJ1-5; TRBD1 aligns across 7 bases. Germline loops: CDR1 MNHNS, CDR2 SASEGT. The CDR3 covers 14 residues. The J segment lost 0 bases and the V segment lost 5 bases, leaving 1 base of the junction unmatched. The CDR3 sequence is CASSQGGSNQPQHF. The CDR3 bases are TGTGCCAGCAGTCAGGGGGGTAGCAATCAGCCCCAGCATTTT.

The chain combines TRBV10-1 with TRBJ2-2, with a tentative D call TRBD1 (6 bases). CDR1 and CDR2 from the germline V gene are WNHNN and SYGVQD (reference sequence). Trimming removed 6 bases at V and 5 bases at J, with 13 bases between. CDR3 length: 14 residues. The CDR3 nucleotides are TGCGCCAGCAGGCAAGGGGGAGCGACCGGGGAGCTGTTTTTT. Its translation: CASRQGGATGELFF.

J is TRBJ1-1 and V is TRBV9; 7 bases align to TRBD1. The germline gives CDR1 SGDLS, CDR2 YYNGEE. The CDR3 length is 16 residues. The J segment lost 0 bases and the V segment lost 4 bases, leaving 9 bases of the junction unmatched. The CDR3: CASSHRQGEMNTEAFF. The CDR3, as DNA: TGTGCCAGCAGCCATCGTCAGGGGGAAATGAACACTGAAGCTTTCTTT.

The gene calls are TRBV5-4 and TRBJ2-2; D possibly corresponds to TRBD1 (7 bases). Per the germline V gene, CDR1 is SGHNT and CDR2 is YYREEE (reference sequence). This CDR3 is built from 15 residues. V lost 4 bases, J lost 3 bases, and 13 bases lay in between. CDR3: CASSRGGGDTGELFF. The CDR3 DNA is TGTGCCAGCAGCCGAGGGGGCGGGGACACCGGGGAGCTGTTTTTT.

This clone was detected only once. This chain links TRBV5-4 with TRBJ1-4, with D perhaps TRBD1 (5 bases). V lost 0 bases and J lost 0, with 9 bases in between. Germline V CDR1 and CDR2: SGHNT, YYREEE (reference sequence). The CDR3 extends over 16 amino acids. The CDR3 nucleotides are TGTGCCAGCAGCTTGGGTACAGGAGCAACTAATGAAAAACTGTTTTTT. Its protein product is CASSLGTGATNEKLFF.

The J gene is TRBJ1-2, the V gene TRBV5-6; perhaps TRBD1 as D (5 bases). Germline loops: CDR1 SGHDT, CDR2 YYEEEE. The CDR3 loop spans 13 amino acids. V was shortened by 1 base and J by 6 bases, with 10 bases between the two germline ends. The CDR3 DNA reads TGTGCCAGCAGCTTGTTGGGGGAGGATGGCTACACCTTC. It is translated as CASSLLGEDGYTF. The entire variable domain, with the rest obtained from reference TRBV5-6 and TRBJ1-2, is as follows: DAGVTQSPTHLIKTRGQQVTLRCSPKSGHDTVSWYQQALGQGPQFIFQYYEEEERQRGNFPDRFSGHQFPNYSSELNVNALLLGDSALYLCASSLLGEDGYTFGSGTRLTVV.